This T cell receptor (beta chain) was sequenced in a study of shared clonotypes between healthy human individuals. Study-wide results and limits: Large sequencing depth failed to make sorted-subset sequencing complete, rarefaction showed.

The protocol was immunoSEQ multiplex PCR, while the TCRdb copy is restricted to in-frame clones and leaves out a portion. This table has under 1 million clones, about 92% appearing once. This CDR3 has 15 amino acids. Germline CDR1 reads SSHAT; CDR2 reads FNYEAQ (reference sequence). CD45RO negativity and positive selection for CCR7 defined naive CD8 cells, a population that excluded terminally differentiated effector memory CD45RA+ cells. Points on this clone: Its antigen is still unknown. Compared with germline, one end of the junction differs, possibly owing to a read error.

Sequenced input: naive CD8+ T cells sorted from blood. The V and J genes are TRBV7-7 and TRBJ2-5; the match to TRBD2 covers 12 bases. The receptor comes from a man aged 25-45 years in good health. CDR3 protein: CASSWGLAGLETQYF. CDR3 sequence (DNA): TGTGCTAGCAGCTGGGGACTAGCGGGTCTAGAGACCCAGTACTTC.